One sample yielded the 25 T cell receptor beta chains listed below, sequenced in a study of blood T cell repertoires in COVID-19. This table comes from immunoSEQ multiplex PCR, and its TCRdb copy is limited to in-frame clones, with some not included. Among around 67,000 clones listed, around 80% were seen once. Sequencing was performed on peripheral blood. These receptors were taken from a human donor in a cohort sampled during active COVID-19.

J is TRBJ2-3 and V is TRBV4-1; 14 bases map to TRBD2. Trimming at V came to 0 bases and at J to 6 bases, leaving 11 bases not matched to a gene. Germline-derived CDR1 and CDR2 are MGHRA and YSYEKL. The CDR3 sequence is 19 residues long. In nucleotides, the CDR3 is TGCGCCAGCAGCCAAGACCCTCCCGGACTAGCGGGAGGAGCTGATACGCAGTATTTT. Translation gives CASSQDPPGLAGGADTQYF.

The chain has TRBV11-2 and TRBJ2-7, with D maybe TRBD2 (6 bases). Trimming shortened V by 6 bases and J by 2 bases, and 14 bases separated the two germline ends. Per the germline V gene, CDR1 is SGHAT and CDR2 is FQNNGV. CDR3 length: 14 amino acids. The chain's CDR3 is CASRSGTGAYEQYF. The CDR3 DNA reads TGTGCCAGCAGATCCGGGACGGGGGCCTACGAGCAGTACTTC.

The chain's CDR3 is CASSQASYGYTF. The CDR3 DNA sequence: TGTGCCAGCAGCCAAGCTAGCTATGGCTACACCTTC. This sequence joins TRBV3-1 (or the pseudogene TRBV3-2) and TRBJ1-2; D remains ambiguous. The V gene's germline CDR1 is LGHDT and CDR2 YNNKEL (reference sequence). V lost 1 base and J 4 bases, leaving 4 bases between the germline ends. CDR3 length: 12 amino acids.

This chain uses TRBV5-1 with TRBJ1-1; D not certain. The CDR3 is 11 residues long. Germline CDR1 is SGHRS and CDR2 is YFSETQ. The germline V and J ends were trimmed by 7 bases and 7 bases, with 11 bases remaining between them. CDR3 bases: TGCGCCAGCGCTTCGAGTAATGAAGCTTTCTTT. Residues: CASASSNEAFF.

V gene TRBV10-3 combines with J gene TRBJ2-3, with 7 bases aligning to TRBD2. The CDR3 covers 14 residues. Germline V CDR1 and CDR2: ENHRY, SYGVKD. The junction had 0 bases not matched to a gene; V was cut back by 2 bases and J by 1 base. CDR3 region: CAISETSGTDTQYF. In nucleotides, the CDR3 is TGTGCCATCAGTGAGACTAGCGGCACAGATACGCAGTATTTT.

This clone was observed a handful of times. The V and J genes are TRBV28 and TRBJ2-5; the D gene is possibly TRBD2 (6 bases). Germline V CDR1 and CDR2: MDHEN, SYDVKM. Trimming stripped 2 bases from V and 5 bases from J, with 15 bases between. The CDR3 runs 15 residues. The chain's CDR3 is CASSLAGSSRETQYF. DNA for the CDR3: TGTGCCAGCAGTTTAGCCGGGAGTAGTCGGGAGACCCAGTACTTC.

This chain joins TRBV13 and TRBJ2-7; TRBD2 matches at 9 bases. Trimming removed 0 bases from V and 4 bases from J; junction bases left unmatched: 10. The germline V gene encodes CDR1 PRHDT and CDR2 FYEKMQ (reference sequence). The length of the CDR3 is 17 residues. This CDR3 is CASSLGGIAGAGYEQYF. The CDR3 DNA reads TGTGCCAGCAGCTTAGGGGGCATAGCGGGAGCGGGGTACGAGCAGTACTTC.

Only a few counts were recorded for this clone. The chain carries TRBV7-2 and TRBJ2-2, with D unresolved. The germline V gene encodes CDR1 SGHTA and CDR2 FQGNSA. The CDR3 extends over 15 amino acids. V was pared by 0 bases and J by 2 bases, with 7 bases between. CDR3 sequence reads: CASSLAITNTGELFF. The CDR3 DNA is TGTGCCAGCAGCTTAGCGATCACAAACACCGGGGAGCTGTTTTTT. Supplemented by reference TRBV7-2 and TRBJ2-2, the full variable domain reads GAGVSQSPSNKVTEKGKDVELRCDPISGHTALYWYRQSLGQGLEFLIYFQGNSAPDKSGLPSDRFSAERTGGSVSTLTIQRTQQEDSAVYLCASSLAITNTGELFFGEGSRLTVL.

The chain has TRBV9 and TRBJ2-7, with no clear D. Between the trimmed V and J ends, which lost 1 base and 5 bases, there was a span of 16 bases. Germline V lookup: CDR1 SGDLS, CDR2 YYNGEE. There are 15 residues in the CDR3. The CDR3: CASSVSPRLSDEQYF. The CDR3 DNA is TGTGCCAGCAGCGTAAGCCCGCGGCTGTCGGACGAGCAGTACTTC.

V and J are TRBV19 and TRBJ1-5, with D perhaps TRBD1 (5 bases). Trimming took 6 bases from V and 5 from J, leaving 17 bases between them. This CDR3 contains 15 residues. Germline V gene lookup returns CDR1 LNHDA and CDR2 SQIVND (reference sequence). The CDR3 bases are TGTGCCAGTAGCATCCACCAGGGTTATGATCAGCCCCAGCATTTT. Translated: CASSIHQGYDQPQHF.

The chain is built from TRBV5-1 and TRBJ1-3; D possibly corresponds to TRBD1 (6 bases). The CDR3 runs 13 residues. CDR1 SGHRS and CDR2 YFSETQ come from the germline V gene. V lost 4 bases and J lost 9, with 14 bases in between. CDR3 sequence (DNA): TGCGCCAGCAGCGCTGAAAGAGGGGGCACCATATATTTT. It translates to CASSAERGGTIYF. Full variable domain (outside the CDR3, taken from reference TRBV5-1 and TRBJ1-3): KAGVTQTPRYLIKTRGQQVTLSCSPISGHRSVSWYQQTPGQGLQFLFEYFSETQRNKGNFPGRFSGRQFSNSRSEMNVSTLELGDSALYLCASSAERGGTIYFGEGSWLTVV.

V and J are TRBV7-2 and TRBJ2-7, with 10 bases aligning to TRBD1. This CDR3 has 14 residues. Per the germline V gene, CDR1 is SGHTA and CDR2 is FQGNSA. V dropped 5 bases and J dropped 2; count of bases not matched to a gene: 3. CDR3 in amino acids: CASSTGQGPYEQYF. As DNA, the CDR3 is TGTGCCAGCAGCACGGGACAGGGGCCCTACGAGCAGTACTTC.

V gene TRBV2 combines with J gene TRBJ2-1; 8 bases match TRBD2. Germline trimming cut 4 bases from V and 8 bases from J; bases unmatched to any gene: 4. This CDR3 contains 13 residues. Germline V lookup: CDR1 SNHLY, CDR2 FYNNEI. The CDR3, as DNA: TGTGCCAGCAGTGTCTTTAGCGGGGATGAGCAGTTCTTC. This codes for CASSVFSGDEQFF.

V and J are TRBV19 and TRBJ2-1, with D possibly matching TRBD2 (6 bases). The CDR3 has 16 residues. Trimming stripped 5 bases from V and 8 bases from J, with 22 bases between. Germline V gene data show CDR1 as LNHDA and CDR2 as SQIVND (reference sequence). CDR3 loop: CASSERVKSGGDEQFF. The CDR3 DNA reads TGTGCCAGTAGTGAGCGGGTAAAAAGTGGCGGCGATGAGCAGTTCTTC.

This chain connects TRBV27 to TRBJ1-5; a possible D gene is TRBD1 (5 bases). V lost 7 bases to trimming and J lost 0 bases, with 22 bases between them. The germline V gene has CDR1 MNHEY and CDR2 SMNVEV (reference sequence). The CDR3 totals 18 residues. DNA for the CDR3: TGTGCCAGCACTCCTATAGGGGATTTCCTGTATAGCAATCAGCCCCAGCATTTT. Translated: CASTPIGDFLYSNQPQHF.

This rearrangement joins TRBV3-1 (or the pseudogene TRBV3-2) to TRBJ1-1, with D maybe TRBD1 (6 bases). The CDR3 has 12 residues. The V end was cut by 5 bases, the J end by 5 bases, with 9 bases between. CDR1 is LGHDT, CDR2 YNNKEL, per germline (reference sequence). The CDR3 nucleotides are TGTGCCAGCAGCGTCACAGGGACTGAAGCTTTCTTT. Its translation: CASSVTGTEAFF.

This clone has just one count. The CDR3 nucleotides are TGTGCCAGCAGCTCCTGGACTAGTTTTAATGAGCAGTTCTTC. It yields the protein CASSSWTSFNEQFF. The chain is built from TRBV7-9 and TRBJ2-1; 7 bases agree with TRBD2. After removal of 4 bases from V and 7 bases from J, the junction contained 7 bases not matched to a gene. The CDR3 is 14 residues long. Germline V CDR1 and CDR2: SEHNR, FQNEAQ (reference sequence).

The CDR3 protein is CASSPGVAGPLSYEQYF. The CDR3 DNA is TGTGCCAGCAGCCCCGGGGTAGCGGGCCCCCTCTCCTACGAGCAGTACTTC. This chain links TRBV11-2 with TRBJ2-7; the match to TRBD2 covers 7 bases. The CDR3 is made up of 17 amino acids. The V gene's germline CDR1 is SGHAT and CDR2 FQNNGV. The ends lost 5 bases at V and 0 bases at J; junction bases unmatched: 13. Supplemented by reference TRBV11-2 and TRBJ2-7, the full variable domain reads EAGVAQSPRYKIIEKRQSVAFWCNPISGHATLYWYQQILGQGPKLLIQFQNNGVVDDSQLPKDRFSAERLKGVDSTLKIQPAKLEDSAVYLCASSPGVAGPLSYEQYFGPGTRLTVT.

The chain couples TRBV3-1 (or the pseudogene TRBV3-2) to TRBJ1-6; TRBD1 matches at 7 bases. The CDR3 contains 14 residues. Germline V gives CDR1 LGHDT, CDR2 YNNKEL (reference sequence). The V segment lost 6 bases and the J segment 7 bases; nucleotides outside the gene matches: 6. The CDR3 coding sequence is TGTGCCAGCAGTATTTTAGGGGGCAATTCACCCCTCCACTTT. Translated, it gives CASSILGGNSPLHF.

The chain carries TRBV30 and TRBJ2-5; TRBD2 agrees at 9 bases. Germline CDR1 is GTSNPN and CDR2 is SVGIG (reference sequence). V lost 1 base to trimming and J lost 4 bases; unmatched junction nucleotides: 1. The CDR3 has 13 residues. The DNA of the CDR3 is TGTGCCTGGAGTGGACTAGCGGCAGAGACCCAGTACTTC. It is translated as CAWSGLAAETQYF. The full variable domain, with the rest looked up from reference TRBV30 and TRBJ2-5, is SQTIHQWPATLVQPVGSPLSLECTVEGTSNPNLYWYRQAAGRGLQLLFYSVGIGQISSEVPQNLSASRPQDRQFILSSKKLLLSDSGFYLCAWSGLAAETQYFGPGTRLLVL.

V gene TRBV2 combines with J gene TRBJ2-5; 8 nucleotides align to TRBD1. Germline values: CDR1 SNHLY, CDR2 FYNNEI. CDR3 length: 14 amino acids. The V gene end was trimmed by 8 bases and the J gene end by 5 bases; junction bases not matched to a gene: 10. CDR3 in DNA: TGTGCCAGCCGCCCAGGGGGCGCGTTGGAGACCCAGTACTTC. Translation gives CASRPGGALETQYF. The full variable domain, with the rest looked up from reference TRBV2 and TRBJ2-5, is EPEVTQTPSHQVTQMGQEVILRCVPISNHLYFYWYRQILGQKVEFLVSFYNNEISEKSEIFDDQFSVERPDGSNFTLKIRSTKLEDSAMYFCASRPGGALETQYFGPGTRLLVL.

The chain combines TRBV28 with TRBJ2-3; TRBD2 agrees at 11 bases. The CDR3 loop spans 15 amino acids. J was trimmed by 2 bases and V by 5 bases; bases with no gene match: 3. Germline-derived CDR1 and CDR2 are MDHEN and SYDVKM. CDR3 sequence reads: CASSRLAGSTDTQYF. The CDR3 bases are TGTGCCAGCAGTCGACTAGCGGGATCCACAGATACGCAGTATTTT.

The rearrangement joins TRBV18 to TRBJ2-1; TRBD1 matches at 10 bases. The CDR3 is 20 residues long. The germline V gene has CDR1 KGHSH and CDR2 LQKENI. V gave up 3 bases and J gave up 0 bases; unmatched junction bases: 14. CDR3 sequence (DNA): TGTGCCAGCTCACCGTGGGCGACAGGGGGCGGCGGGAGCTCCTACAATGAGCAGTTCTTC. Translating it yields CASSPWATGGGGSSYNEQFF. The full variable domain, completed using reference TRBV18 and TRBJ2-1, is NAGVMQNPRHLVRRRGQEARLRCSPMKGHSHVYWYRQLPEEGLKFMVYLQKENIIDESGMPKERFSAEFPKEGPSILRIQQVVRGDSAAYFCASSPWATGGGGSSYNEQFFGPGTRLTVL.

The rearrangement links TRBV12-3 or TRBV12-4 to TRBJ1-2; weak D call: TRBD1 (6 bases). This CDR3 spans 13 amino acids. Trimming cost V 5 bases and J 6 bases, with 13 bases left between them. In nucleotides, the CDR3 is TGTGCCAGCAGTGGCCAGGGGCTGCATGGCTACACCTTC. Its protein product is CASSGQGLHGYTF.

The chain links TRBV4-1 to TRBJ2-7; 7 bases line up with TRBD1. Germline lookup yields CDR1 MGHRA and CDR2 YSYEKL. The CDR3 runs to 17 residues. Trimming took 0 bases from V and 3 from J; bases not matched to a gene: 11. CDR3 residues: CASSQDPGQTSHYEQYF. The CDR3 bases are TGCGCCAGCAGCCAAGATCCGGGACAGACCTCCCACTACGAGCAGTACTTC.